This TCR beta chain was sequenced during a study of T cells in Graves' hyperthyroidism and ophthalmopathy. From RNA transcripts, TCR beta CDR3 regions were amplified. The HTBI set primed first-round TCR CDR3 RT-PCR. TCRdb reprocessed the multiplex PCR reads via MiXCR and lists one record per CDR3 protein. The sample records fewer than 350,000 distinct CDR3 sequences, 15% to 20% being singletons. This CDR3 comprises 16 residues. V lost 3 bases and J 2 bases, leaving 16 bases between the germline ends. The germline V gene has CDR1 SGDLS and CDR2 YYNGEE. This TCR derives from a man aged 45-60 years with Graves' ophthalmopathy. Sequenced material: blood. V is TRBV9 and J is TRBJ2-3; no definite D call. CDR3 amino acids: CASSDPLADPTDTQYF. The CDR3 DNA reads as TGTGCCAGCAGCGATCCATTGGCGGATCCCACAGATACGCAGTATTTT.